This T cell receptor (beta chain) was identified in a study of blood T cell repertoires in COVID-19. V lost 5 bases to trimming and J lost 6 bases, with 17 bases between them. CDR3 length: 15 residues. Germline CDR1 is MNHEY and CDR2 is SMNVEV (reference sequence). The table came from immunoSEQ multiplex PCR; TCRdb's copy has only in-frame clones and leaves some out. The sample records about 130,000 clones, around 86% being singletons. V usage is TRBV27 and J usage is TRBJ2-1; a possible D gene is TRBD2 (6 bases). The sample consisted of peripheral blood. This TCR was sampled from a man aged 35-49 years with active or convalescent COVID-19. The chain's CDR3 is CASSPPRDFRNEQFF. CDR3 nucleotide sequence: TGTGCCAGCAGTCCACCCCGGGACTTCCGCAATGAGCAGTTCTTC.